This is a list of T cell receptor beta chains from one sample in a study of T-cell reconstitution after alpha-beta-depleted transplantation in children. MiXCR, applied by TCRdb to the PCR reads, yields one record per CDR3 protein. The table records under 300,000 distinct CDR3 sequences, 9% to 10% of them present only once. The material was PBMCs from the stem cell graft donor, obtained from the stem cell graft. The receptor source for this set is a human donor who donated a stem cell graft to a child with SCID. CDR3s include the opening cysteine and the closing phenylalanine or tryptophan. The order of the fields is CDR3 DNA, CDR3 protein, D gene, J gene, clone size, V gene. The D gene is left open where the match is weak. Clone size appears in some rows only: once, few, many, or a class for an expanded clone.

TGTGCCAGCAGCCCACTTCAGGGGAGTGAGCAGTACTTC,CASSPLQGSEQYF,-,TRBJ2-7,many,TRBV7-6
TGTGCCAGCAGTTATCGGCGGGAGGCGGAAAAACTGTTTTTT,CASSYRREAEKLFF,-,TRBJ1-4,many,TRBV6-5
TGTGCCAGCAGCTCTTATCTGGGACTAGCGGGGGACAATGAGCAGTTCTTC,CASSSYLGLAGDNEQFF,TRBD2,TRBJ2-1,few,TRBV7-6
TGCAGTGCTAGGGCTCCGGGGATAAGGGACGAGCAGTACTTC,CSARAPGIRDEQYF,-,TRBJ2-7,many,TRBV20-1
TGTGCCAGCAGTTTAGCCGCGACTTGGACAGGGGGGCGCGGGGAGCTGTTTTTT,CASSLAATWTGGRGELFF,TRBD1,TRBJ2-2,many,TRBV12-3/TRBV12-4
TGCGCCAGCAGCTTGGATGGTGCGGGGGTCACTGAAGCTTTCTTT,CASSLDGAGVTEAFF,-,TRBJ1-1,many,TRBV5-1
TGTGCCAGCAGCTTTGCGGGGGCGAGCTCCTACAATGAGCAGTTCTTC,CASSFAGASSYNEQFF,-,TRBJ2-1,many,TRBV5-5
TGTGCCATCAGTGACCTCAATAGGGGGAACGGGAACACTGAAGCTTTCTTT,CAISDLNRGNGNTEAFF,-,TRBJ1-1,-,TRBV10-3
TGCAGTGCTCATGTCCTCACGAACACTGAAGCTTTCTTT,CSAHVLTNTEAFF,-,TRBJ1-1,many,TRBV20-1
TGCAGTGCTAGAGAGACGACAGGGGACGCCACTGAAGCTTTCTTT,CSARETTGDATEAFF,TRBD1,TRBJ1-1,many,TRBV20-1
TGTGCCAGCAGTCCCAGACAGCAAATTAACACCGGGGAGCTGTTTTTT,CASSPRQQINTGELFF,-,TRBJ2-2,many,TRBV12-3/TRBV12-4
TGTGCCAGCACCACGGGGCCCGAAGACAATGAGCAGTTCTTC,CASTTGPEDNEQFF,-,TRBJ2-1,many,TRBV5-6
TGTGCCTATGGGGCGGGGGCATTGAACACTGAAGCTTTCTTT,CAYGAGALNTEAFF,-,TRBJ1-1,many,TRBV7-9
TGCGCCAGCAGGGGGGACAGGGAAAATTCACCCCTCCACTTT,CASRGDRENSPLHF,TRBD1,TRBJ1-6,many,TRBV10-1
TGTGCCAGCAGCTTTGGGACTAGCGGGGCAAAAGAGACCCAGTACTTC,CASSFGTSGAKETQYF,TRBD2,TRBJ2-5,many,TRBV7-2
TGCAGTGCTCCAGCGATCGCGAAACAAGAGACCCAGTACTTC,CSAPAIAKQETQYF,-,TRBJ2-5,many,TRBV20-1
TGCGCCAGCAGCTTGGACGGGAGATCCTATAATTCACCCCTCCACTTT,CASSLDGRSYNSPLHF,-,TRBJ1-6,many,TRBV5-1
TGTGCCAGCGGGGAGGGACCGGACCGCGATACGCAGTATTTT,CASGEGPDRDTQYF,TRBD2,TRBJ2-3,many,TRBV5-4
TGTGCCAGCAGTGAAGCTCTAGGGGAAGCTGGAAACACCATATATTTT,CASSEALGEAGNTIYF,-,TRBJ1-3,-,TRBV2
TGTGCCAGGGGCTTTGGGGCCCGGGACCAGACTTCCTACGAGCAGTACTTC,CARGFGARDQTSYEQYF,-,TRBJ2-7,-,TRBV4-1
TGCGCCAGCAGCTTCGACAGGTACGAGCAGTACTTC,CASSFDRYEQYF,-,TRBJ2-7,many,TRBV5-1
TGTGCCAGCAGCAAAAACGGACAGTCCAACACCGGGGAGCTGTTTTTT,CASSKNGQSNTGELFF,-,TRBJ2-2,many,TRBV7-3
TGTGCCAGCAGCTTTTTTGGGCGTAGGGGATACGAGCAGTACTTC,CASSFFGRRGYEQYF,-,TRBJ2-7,many,TRBV7-2
TGCAGCACCCGTATGGCGTTTCCTCCCTACGAGCAGTACTTC,CSTRMAFPPYEQYF,-,TRBJ2-7,many,TRBV20-1
TGCAGTGCTACAATAGCGGGGGCCGCCGGTACGCAGTATTTT,CSATIAGAAGTQYF,TRBD2,TRBJ2-3,many,TRBV20-1
TGTGCCAGCAGCTTGGAGGCAGGTAATTCACCCCTCCACTTT,CASSLEAGNSPLHF,-,TRBJ1-6,many,TRBV5-4
TGTGCCAGCAGCCGGAGAGTTTACGAGGACACTGAAGCTTTCTTT,CASSRRVYEDTEAFF,-,TRBJ1-1,few,TRBV7-2
TGCGCCAGCAGCGTACTCGGCAATCAGCCCCAGCATTTT,CASSVLGNQPQHF,-,TRBJ1-5,many,TRBV5-1
TGCAGTGCTAGCCGAGGACTAGCGGGGGGCGAGCAGTACTTC,CSASRGLAGGEQYF,TRBD2,TRBJ2-7,many,TRBV20-1
TGTGCCAGCAGCTCCGGACTAGCGGGGGGTAATACGCAGTATTTT,CASSSGLAGGNTQYF,TRBD2,TRBJ2-3,many,TRBV3-1
TGTGCCAGCAGCTTACAAGGGACAGGGGTGGCCGGGGAGCTGTTTTTT,CASSLQGTGVAGELFF,TRBD1,TRBJ2-2,many,TRBV7-8
TGTGCCAGCAGCCCGTCTCATGGGTACAATGAGCAGTTCTTC,CASSPSHGYNEQFF,-,TRBJ2-1,few,TRBV7-2
TGTGCCATTGGACAGGGGGCAGATCAGCCCCAGCATTTT,CAIGQGADQPQHF,TRBD1,TRBJ1-5,many,TRBV10-3
TGTGCCAGCAGCTTAGTAGGACTACAGGGGACAACCTACAATGAGCAGTTCTTC,CASSLVGLQGTTYNEQFF,-,TRBJ2-1,many,TRBV11-2
TGCGCCAGCAGCTCTCACCCCATCGACAGCTACGAGCAGTACTTC,CASSSHPIDSYEQYF,-,TRBJ2-7,many,TRBV5-1
TGCAGTGCTAGAGATTGGCGGGGGACGGAGACCCAGTACTTC,CSARDWRGTETQYF,TRBD2,TRBJ2-5,many,TRBV20-1
TGTGCCAGCAGTTCTGACAAGGGCGATTACAATTCACCCCTCCACTTT,CASSSDKGDYNSPLHF,-,TRBJ1-6,many,TRBV27
TGCAGTGCTAGCGATTCATTCGATGGCTACACCTTC,CSASDSFDGYTF,-,TRBJ1-2,many,TRBV20-1
TGCGCCAGCAGCCAAGACTTGGGCCAGAACTATGGCTACACCTTC,CASSQDLGQNYGYTF,-,TRBJ1-2,many,TRBV4-3
TGTGCCAGCAGCCCGCCCTACAGGGCAGATACGCAGTATTTT,CASSPPYRADTQYF,-,TRBJ2-3,many,TRBV7-9
TGTGCCAGCTCACCACAGGCCAGCAACTATGGCTACACCTTC,CASSPQASNYGYTF,-,TRBJ1-2,-,TRBV18
TGTGCCAGCAGTTTAAACCCAGCCACTGAAGCTTTCTTT,CASSLNPATEAFF,-,TRBJ1-1,many,TRBV12-3/TRBV12-4